This T cell receptor (beta chain) emerged from a study of monozygotic twins with inflammatory bowel disease. The CDR3 consists of 14 residues. Germline V CDR1 and CDR2: SNHLY, FYNNEI. Whole blood supplied total RNA, and T cells were not sorted. Used for each TCR library was 3500 ng of total RNA. Amplification used two nested PCRs: 15 to 20 cycles, then eight to ten cycles, on TCRalpha/TCRbeta cDNA. TCRdb reprocessed the 5' RACE reads and keeps a single row for each CDR3 protein, giving no DNA. This table lists 45,000 or so distinct CDR3 sequences. The V and J genes are TRBV2 and TRBJ2-2; TCRdb proposes TRBD1, but this gene call is untestable without DNA. This receptor was identified in a human donor with ulcerative colitis or Crohn's disease, or a healthy co-twin of an affected twin (not recorded which). Sequencing input: blood. CDR3 in amino acids: CASTEQGGTGELFF.